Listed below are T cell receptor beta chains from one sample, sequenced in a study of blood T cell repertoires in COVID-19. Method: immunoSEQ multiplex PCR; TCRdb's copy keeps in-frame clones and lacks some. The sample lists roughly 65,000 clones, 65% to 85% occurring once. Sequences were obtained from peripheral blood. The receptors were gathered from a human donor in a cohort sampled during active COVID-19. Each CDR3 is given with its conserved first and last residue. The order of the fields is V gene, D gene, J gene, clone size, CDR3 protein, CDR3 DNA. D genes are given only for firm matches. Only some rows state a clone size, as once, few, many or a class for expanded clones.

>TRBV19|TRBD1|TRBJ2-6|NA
CASSFWTGLLPGANVLTF
TGTGCCAGTAGTTTCTGGACAGGGTTGCTACCTGGGGCCAACGTCCTGACTTTC
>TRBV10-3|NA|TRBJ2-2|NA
CAISDAGDTGELFF
TGTGCCATCAGTGACGCAGGGGACACCGGGGAGCTGTTTTTT
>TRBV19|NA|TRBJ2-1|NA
CASSTRGTFNEQFF
TGTGCCAGTAGTACCAGGGGGACTTTCAATGAGCAGTTCTTC
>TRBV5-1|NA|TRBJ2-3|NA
CASSLGGGASDTQYF
TGCGCCAGCAGCTTGGGAGGGGGGGCCTCAGATACGCAGTATTTT
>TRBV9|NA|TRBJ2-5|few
CASSVTDGRGETQYF
TGTGCCAGCAGCGTTACCGACGGCCGGGGTGAGACCCAGTACTTC
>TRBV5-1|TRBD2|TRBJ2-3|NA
CASSYGLAGVDLNTQYF
TGCGCCAGCAGCTACGGACTAGCGGGGGTTGACCTGAATACGCAGTATTTT
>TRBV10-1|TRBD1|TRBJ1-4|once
CASSGTGVGPNEKLFF
TGCGCCAGCAGTGGGACAGGGGTGGGCCCCAATGAAAAACTGTTTTTT
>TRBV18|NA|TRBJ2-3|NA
CASSPSRGADTQYF
TGTGCCAGCTCACCTAGTAGGGGTGCAGATACGCAGTATTTT
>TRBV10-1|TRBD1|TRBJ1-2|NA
CATLDRVEGSYGYTF
TGCGCCACCCTAGACAGGGTCGAGGGCAGCTATGGCTACACCTTC
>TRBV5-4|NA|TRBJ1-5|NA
CASSLKGVNQPQHF
TGTGCCAGCAGCTTGAAGGGGGTCAATCAGCCCCAGCATTTT
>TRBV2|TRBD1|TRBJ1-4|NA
CASSEVVAGGEKLFF
TGTGCCAGCAGTGAGGTCGTGGCAGGGGGGGAAAAACTGTTTTTT
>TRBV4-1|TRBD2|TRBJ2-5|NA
CASSQDRTSGGPYQETQYF
TGCGCCAGCAGCCAAGATCGGACTAGCGGGGGGCCCTACCAAGAGACCCAGTACTTC
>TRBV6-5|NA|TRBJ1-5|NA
CASSRPGAPNQPQHF
TGTGCCAGCAGTCGCCCAGGGGCCCCCAATCAGCCCCAGCATTTT
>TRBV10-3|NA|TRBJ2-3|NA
CAISELRADTDTQYF
TGTGCCATCAGTGAGTTGCGGGCCGACACAGATACGCAGTATTTT
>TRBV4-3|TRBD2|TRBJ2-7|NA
CASSQDWTSGGYYEQYF
TGCGCCAGCAGCCAAGATTGGACTAGCGGGGGATACTACGAGCAGTACTTC
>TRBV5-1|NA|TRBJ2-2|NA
CASSTQGTGELFF
TGCGCCAGCAGCACGCAGGGTACCGGGGAGCTGTTTTTT
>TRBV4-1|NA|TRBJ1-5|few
CASSQESGAFQPQHF
TGCGCCAGCAGCCAAGAGTCAGGGGCATTTCAGCCCCAGCATTTT
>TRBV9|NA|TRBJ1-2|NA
CASSERSGYGYTF
TGTGCCAGCAGCGAGCGGTCTGGGTATGGCTACACCTTC
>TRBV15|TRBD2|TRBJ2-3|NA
CATSPQRQIAGDTQYF
TGTGCCACCAGCCCCCAACGCCAGATAGCGGGAGATACGCAGTATTTT
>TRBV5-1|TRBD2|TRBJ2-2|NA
CASRTGLARTGELFF
TGCGCCAGCAGGACTGGACTAGCGCGCACCGGGGAGCTGTTTTTT
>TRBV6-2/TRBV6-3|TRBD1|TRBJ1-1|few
CASSTDRGAFF
TGTGCCAGCAGTACGGACAGGGGAGCTTTCTTT
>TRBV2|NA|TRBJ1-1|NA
CASSQQGNTEAFF
TGTGCCAGCAGTCAGCAGGGGAACACTGAAGCTTTCTTT
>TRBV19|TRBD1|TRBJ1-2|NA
CASSKGTENYGYTF
TGTGCCAGTAGTAAAGGGACAGAAAACTATGGCTACACCTTC
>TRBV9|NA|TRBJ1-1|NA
CASSPGMNTEAFF
TGTGCCAGCAGCCCCGGGATGAACACTGAAGCTTTCTTT
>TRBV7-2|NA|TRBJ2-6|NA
CASSVGQSGANVLTF
TGTGCCAGCAGCGTAGGACAGTCTGGGGCCAACGTCCTGACTTTC
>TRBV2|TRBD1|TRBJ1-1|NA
CASSWTGRNTEAFF
TGTGCCAGCAGCTGGACAGGGCGGAACACTGAAGCTTTCTTT
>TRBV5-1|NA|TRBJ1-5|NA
CASSIELNQPQHF
TGCGCCAGCAGCATCGAACTCAATCAGCCCCAGCATTTT
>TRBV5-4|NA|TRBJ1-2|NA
CASSPEMDSRYGYTF
TGTGCCAGCAGCCCGGAGATGGACAGCCGCTATGGCTACACCTTC
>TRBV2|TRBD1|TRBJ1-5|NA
CASSVTRDREISNQPQHF
TGTGCCAGCAGCGTGACCCGGGACAGAGAAATTAGCAATCAGCCCCAGCATTTT
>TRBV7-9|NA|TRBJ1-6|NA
CASKRQPPDNSPLHF
TGTGCCAGCAAGCGCCAGCCGCCGGATAATTCACCCCTCCACTTT
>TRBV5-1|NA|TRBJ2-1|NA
CASSLGLSLPEQFF
TGCGCCAGCAGCTTGGGTCTGTCGCTACCTGAGCAGTTCTTC
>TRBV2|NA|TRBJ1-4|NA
CASRPERGTNEKLFF
TGTGCCAGCAGGCCCGAAAGAGGGACTAATGAAAAACTGTTTTTT
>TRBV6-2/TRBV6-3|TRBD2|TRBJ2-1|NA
CASSPLGRVEGNEQFF
TGTGCCAGCAGCCCGCTTGGGAGGGTCGAGGGCAATGAGCAGTTCTTC
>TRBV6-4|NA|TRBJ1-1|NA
CASSQTVNTEAFF
TGTGCCAGCAGCCAGACAGTAAACACTGAAGCTTTCTTT
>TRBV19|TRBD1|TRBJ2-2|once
CASSIGGTGLGELFF
TGTGCCAGTAGTATAGGAGGGACAGGGCTTGGGGAGCTGTTTTTT
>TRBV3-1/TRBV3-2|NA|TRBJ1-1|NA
CASSPAGGRNTEAFF
TGTGCCAGCAGCCCGGCCGGGGGACGGAACACTGAAGCTTTCTTT
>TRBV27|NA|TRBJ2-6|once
CASSPRRAGANVLTF
TGTGCCAGCAGTCCCAGGAGGGCTGGGGCCAACGTCCTGACTTTC
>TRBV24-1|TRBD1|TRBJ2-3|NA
CATSEAGTGKADTQYF
TGTGCCACCAGTGAGGCCGGGACAGGGAAAGCAGATACGCAGTATTTT
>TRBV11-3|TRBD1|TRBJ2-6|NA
CASSPGTGYLAGANVLTF
TGTGCCAGCAGCCCCGGGACAGGGTATCTGGCTGGGGCCAACGTCCTGACTTTC
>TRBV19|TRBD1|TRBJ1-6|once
CASSIRGQNSPLHF
TGTGCCAGTAGTATAAGGGGGCAAAATTCACCCCTCCACTTT
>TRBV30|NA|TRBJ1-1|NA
CAWSTPVGFTEAFF
TGTGCCTGGAGTACCCCCGTCGGGTTCACTGAAGCTTTCTTT
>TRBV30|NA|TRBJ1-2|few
CAWKSRTGIRGSYGYTF
TGTGCCTGGAAATCGAGGACGGGGATAAGGGGGAGCTATGGCTACACCTTC
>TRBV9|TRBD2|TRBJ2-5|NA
CASSVVGGAFETQYF
TGTGCCAGCAGCGTAGTCGGGGGGGCCTTTGAGACCCAGTACTTC
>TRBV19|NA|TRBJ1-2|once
CASTRQSSPYGYTF
TGTGCCAGTACCAGACAGAGTTCACCCTATGGCTACACCTTC
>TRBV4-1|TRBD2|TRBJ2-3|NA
CASSQEPRETSGRASTDTQYF
TGCGCCAGCAGCCAAGAGCCCCGCGAGACTAGCGGGAGAGCTAGCACAGATACGCAGTATTTT
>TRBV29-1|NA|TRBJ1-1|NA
CSVESGLKAFF
TGCAGCGTTGAAAGCGGTCTCAAAGCTTTCTTT